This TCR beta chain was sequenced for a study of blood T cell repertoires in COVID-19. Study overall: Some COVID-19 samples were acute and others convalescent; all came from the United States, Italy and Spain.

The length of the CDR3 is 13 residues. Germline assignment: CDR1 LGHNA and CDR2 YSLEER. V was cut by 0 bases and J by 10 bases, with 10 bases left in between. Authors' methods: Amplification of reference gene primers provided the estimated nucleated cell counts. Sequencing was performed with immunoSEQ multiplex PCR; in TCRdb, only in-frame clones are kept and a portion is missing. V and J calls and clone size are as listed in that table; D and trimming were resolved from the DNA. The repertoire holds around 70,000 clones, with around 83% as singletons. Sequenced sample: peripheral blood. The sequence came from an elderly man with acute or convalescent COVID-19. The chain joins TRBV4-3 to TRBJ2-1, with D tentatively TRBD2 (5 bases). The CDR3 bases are TGCGCCAGCAGCCAAGACGGGATAGGGGAGCAGTTCTTC. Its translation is CASSQDGIGEQFF.